Presented here are 3 T cell receptor beta chains from one specimen sequenced in a study of shared clonotypes between healthy human individuals. TCRdb's table, derived via immunoSEQ multiplex PCR, lists solely in-frame clones and lacks some. The table shows hundreds of thousands of clones, with more than 70% occurring only once. Sequencing was done on a sample of memory CD4+ T cells sorted from blood. As to subset: CD45RA-negative fraction. These receptor sequences come from a woman aged 30 to 39 in good health.

The genes are TRBV7-8 and TRBJ2-4; 7 bases are a match to TRBD2. The V gene end was trimmed by 0 bases and the J gene end by 5 bases; junction bases not matched to a gene: 7. Germline lookup yields CDR1 SGHVS and CDR2 FQNEAQ. The CDR3 is 16 amino acids. DNA of the CDR3: TGTGCCAGCAGCTTAGCGGCGCTAGCGGTAGAAAACATTCAGTACTTC. Its translation is CASSLAALAVENIQYF.

Concerning this clone itself: Other DNA sequences in the sample encode the same CDR3. The chain's CDR3 is CASSLVGAGNTIYF. CDR3 sequence (DNA): TGTGCCAGCAGCTTGGTTGGAGCTGGAAACACCATATATTTT. The V and J genes are TRBV5-4 and TRBJ1-3; D remains ambiguous. The CDR3 totals 14 residues. V was pared by 0 bases and J by 2 bases, with 6 bases between. Germline CDR1 reads SGHNT; CDR2 reads YYREEE (reference sequence).

The genes are TRBV6-1 and TRBJ1-1, with D perhaps matching TRBD1 (5 bases). Germline values: CDR1 MNHNS, CDR2 SASEGT. The length of the CDR3 is 14 residues. V was shortened by 6 bases and J by 3 bases, with 14 bases between the two germline ends. The CDR3 region has the DNA TGTGCCAGCAGAGATGGGCAGGGTTACACTGAAGCTTTCTTT. Protein sequence: CASRDGQGYTEAFF.